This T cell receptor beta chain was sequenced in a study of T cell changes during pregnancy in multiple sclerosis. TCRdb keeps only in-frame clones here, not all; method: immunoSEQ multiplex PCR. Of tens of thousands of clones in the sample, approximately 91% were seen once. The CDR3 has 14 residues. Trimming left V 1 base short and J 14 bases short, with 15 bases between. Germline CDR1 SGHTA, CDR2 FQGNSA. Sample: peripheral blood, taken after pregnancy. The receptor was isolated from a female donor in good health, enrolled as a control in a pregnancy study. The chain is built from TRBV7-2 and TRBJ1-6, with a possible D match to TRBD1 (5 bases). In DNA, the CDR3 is TGTGCCAGCAGCTTAGGACCGCGATCGACAGCCCTCCACTTT. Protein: CASSLGPRSTALHF. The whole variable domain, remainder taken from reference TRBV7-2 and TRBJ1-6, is GAGVSQSPSNKVTEKGKDVELRCDPISGHTALYWYRQSLGQGLEFLIYFQGNSAPDKSGLPSDRFSAERTGGSVSTLTIQRTQQEDSAVYLCASSLGPRSTALHFGNGTRLTVT.